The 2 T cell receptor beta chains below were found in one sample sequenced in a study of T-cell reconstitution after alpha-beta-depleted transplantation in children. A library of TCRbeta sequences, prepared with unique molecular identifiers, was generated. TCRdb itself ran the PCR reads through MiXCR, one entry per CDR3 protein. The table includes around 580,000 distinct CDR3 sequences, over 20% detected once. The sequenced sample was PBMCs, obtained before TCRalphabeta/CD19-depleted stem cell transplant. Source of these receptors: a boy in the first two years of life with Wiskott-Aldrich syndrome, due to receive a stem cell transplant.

CDR3 residues: CSVGDGSYEQYF. CDR3 DNA sequence: TGCAGCGTTGGTGACGGTTCCTACGAGCAGTACTTC. The gene calls are TRBV29-1 and TRBJ2-7, with D hard to call. Trimming left V 4 bases short and J 1 base short, with 8 bases between. Germline V gene sequence: CDR1 SQVTM, CDR2 ANQGSEA. CDR3 length: 12 residues.

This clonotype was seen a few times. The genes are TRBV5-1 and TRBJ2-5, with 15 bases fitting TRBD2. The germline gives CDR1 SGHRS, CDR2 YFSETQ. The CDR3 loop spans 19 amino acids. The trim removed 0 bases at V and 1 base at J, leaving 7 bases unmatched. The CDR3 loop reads CASSLAGTSGRIFQETQYF. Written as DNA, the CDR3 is TGCGCCAGCAGCTTGGCCGGGACTAGCGGGAGGATATTCCAAGAGACCCAGTACTTC.